This TCR beta chain stems from a study of regulatory T cells in long-lasting Graves disease. CDR3 regions were amplified by Arm-PCR using iRepertoire HTBI primers to build TCR beta libraries. Via MiXCR, TCRdb re-called the multiplex PCR reads, giving one row per CDR3 protein. The top ten clones hold roughly 28% of a sample with 400,000 or so distinct CDR3 sequences, around 22% of them seen once. Time point reported: persistent/refractory GD, antithyroid drugs over 5 years with positive TRAb. RNA from PBMCs was the source of the TCR library. The germline V gene encodes CDR1 MNHEY and CDR2 SVGAGI. The CDR3 has 14 residues. Trimming removed 10 bases at V and 1 base at J, with 17 bases between. The study, taken as a whole, reports: Gene preferences differed: TRBV28, TRBJ1-2, TRBJ2-5 in persistent cases.

This clonotype was counted only a few times. Its antigen is currently unknown. The rearrangement joins TRBV6-5 to TRBJ2-7; D is tentatively TRBD1 or TRBD2 (5 bases each). Sequencing used peripheral blood mononuclear cells (PBMCs), obtained when the disease was refractory, from a patient treated with antithyroid drugs. This TCR derives from a female donor with Graves disease. CDR3 sequence reads: CATKTPGGSYEQYF. DNA of the CDR3: TGTGCCACCAAGACTCCTGGGGGATCCTACGAGCAGTACTTC.